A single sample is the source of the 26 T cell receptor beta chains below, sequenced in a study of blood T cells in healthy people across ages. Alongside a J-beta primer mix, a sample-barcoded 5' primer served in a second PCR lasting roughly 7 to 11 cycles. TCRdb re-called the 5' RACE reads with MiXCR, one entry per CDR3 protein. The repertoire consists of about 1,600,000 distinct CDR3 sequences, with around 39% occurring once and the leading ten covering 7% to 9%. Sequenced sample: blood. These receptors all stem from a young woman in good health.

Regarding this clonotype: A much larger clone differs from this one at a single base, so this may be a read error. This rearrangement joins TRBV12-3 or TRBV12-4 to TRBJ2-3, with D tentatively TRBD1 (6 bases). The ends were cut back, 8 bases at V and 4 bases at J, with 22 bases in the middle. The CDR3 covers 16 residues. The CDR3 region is CASRPHPGQEADTQYF. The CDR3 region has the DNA TGTGCCAGCCGACCCCATCCGGGACAAGAGGCAGATACGCAGTATTTT.

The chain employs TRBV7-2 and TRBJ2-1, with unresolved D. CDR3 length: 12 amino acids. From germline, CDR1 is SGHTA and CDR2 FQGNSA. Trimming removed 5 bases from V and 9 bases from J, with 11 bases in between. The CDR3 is CASSEQRREQFF. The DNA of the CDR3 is TGTGCCAGCAGCGAACAGCGCCGTGAGCAGTTCTTC.

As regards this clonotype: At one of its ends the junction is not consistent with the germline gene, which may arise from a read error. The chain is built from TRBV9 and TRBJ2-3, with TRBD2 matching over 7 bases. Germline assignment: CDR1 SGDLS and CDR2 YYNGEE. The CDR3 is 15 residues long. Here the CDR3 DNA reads TGTGCCAGCAGCACGACCGGGACTAACACAGAGACGCAGTATTTT. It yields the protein CASSTTGTNTETQYF.

The CDR3 region is CASSPSQPPGQGRESNQPQHF. CDR3 nucleotides: TGTGCCAGCAGCCCAAGCCAGCCCCCGGGACAGGGTCGGGAAAGCAATCAGCCCCAGCATTTT. The chain couples TRBV21-1 to TRBJ1-5; the DNA was not used to check the table's D call, TRBD1. TRBV21-1 is shown as a pseudogene. The CDR3 has 21 residues.

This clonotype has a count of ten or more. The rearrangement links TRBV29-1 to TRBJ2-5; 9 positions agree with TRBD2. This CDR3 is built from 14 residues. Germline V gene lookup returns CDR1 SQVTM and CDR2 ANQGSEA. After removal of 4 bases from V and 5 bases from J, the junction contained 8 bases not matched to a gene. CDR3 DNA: TGCAGCGTTGTGTATAGCGGGAGTGGGGAGACCCAGTACTTC. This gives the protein CSVVYSGSGETQYF. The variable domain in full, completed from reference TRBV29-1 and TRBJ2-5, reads SAVISQKPSRDICQRGTSLTIQCQVDSQVTMMFWYRQQPGQSLTLIATANQGSEATYESGFVIDKFPISRPNLTFSTLTVSNMSPEDSSIYLCSVVYSGSGETQYFGPGTRLLVL.

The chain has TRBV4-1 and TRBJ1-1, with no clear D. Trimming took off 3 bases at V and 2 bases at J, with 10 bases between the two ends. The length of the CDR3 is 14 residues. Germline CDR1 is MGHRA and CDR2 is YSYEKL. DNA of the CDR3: TGCGCCAGCAGCCATTATCCAGGTAACACTGAAGCTTTCTTT. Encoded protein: CASSHYPGNTEAFF.

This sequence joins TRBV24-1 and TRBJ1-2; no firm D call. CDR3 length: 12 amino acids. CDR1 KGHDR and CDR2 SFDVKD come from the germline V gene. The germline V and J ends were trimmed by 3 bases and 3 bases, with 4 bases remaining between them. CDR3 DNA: TGTGCCACCAGTGATGTGTACTATGGCTACACCTTC. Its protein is CATSDVYYGYTF.

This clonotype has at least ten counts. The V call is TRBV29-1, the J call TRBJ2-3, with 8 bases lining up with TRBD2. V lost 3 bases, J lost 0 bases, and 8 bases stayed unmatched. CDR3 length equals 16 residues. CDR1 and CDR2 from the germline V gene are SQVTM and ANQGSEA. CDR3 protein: CSVEIRLAYSTDTQYF. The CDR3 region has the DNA TGCAGCGTTGAGATCCGACTAGCGTACAGCACAGATACGCAGTATTTT.

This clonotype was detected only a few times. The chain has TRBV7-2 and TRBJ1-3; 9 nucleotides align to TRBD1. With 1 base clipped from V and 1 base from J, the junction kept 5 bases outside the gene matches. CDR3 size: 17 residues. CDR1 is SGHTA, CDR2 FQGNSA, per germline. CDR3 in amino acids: CASSLVGTGISGNTIYF. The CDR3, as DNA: TGTGCCAGCAGCTTAGTCGGGACAGGGATTTCTGGAAACACCATATATTTT.

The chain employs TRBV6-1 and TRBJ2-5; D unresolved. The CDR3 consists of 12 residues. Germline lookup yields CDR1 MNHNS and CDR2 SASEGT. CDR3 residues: CPCVMCQETQYF. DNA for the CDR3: TGTCCTTGCGTAATGTGCCAAGAGACCCAGTACTTC.

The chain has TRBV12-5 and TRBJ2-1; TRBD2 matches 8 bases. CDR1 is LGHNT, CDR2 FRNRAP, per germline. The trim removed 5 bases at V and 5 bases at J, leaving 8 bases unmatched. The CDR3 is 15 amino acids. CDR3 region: CASGSGLASNNEQFF. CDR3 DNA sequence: TGTGCTAGTGGTAGCGGACTAGCCTCTAACAATGAGCAGTTCTTC. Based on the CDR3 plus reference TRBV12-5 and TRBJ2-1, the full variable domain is DARVTQTPRHKVTEMGQEVTMRCQPILGHNTVFWYRQTMMQGLELLAYFRNRAPLDDSGMPKDRFSAEMPDATLATLKIQPSEPRDSAVYFCASGSGLASNNEQFFGPGTRLTVL.

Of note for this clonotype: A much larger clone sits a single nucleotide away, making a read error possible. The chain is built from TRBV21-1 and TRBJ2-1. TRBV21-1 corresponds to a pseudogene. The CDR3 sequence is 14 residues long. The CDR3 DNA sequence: TGTGCCAGCAGCAGTGAAAACATTGCCTACGAGCAGTTCTTC. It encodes CASSSENIAYEQFF.

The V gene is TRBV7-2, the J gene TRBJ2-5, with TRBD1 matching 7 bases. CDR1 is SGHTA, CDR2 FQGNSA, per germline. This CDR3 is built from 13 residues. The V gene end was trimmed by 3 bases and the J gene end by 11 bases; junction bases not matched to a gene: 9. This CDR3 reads CASSFLGQEEQYF. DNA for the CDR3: TGTGCCAGCAGCTTTCTCGGACAGGAGGAGCAGTACTTC. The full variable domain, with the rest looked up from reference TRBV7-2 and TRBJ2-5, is GAGVSQSPSNKVTEKGKDVELRCDPISGHTALYWYRQSLGQGLEFLIYFQGNSAPDKSGLPSDRFSAERTGGSVSTLTIQRTQQEDSAVYLCASSFLGQEEQYFGPGTRLLVL.

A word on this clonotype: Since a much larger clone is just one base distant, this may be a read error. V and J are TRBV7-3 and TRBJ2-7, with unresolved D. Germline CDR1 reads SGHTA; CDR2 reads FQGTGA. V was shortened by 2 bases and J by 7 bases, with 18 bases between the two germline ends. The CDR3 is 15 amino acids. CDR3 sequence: CASSLGRASYNEQYF. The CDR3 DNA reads TGTGCCAGCAGCTTAGGACGAGCATCCTACAATGAGCAGTACTTC.

CDR3 in amino acids: CASSFSGQNQETQYF. The CDR3 region has the DNA TGTGCCAGCAGCTTCTCGGGACAGAACCAAGAGACCCAGTACTTC. The V and J genes are TRBV5-4 and TRBJ2-5; 7 bases are shared with TRBD1. The CDR3 contains 15 residues. CDR1 SGHNT and CDR2 YYREEE come from the germline V gene (reference sequence). The ends lost 2 bases at V and 0 bases at J; junction bases unmatched: 4.

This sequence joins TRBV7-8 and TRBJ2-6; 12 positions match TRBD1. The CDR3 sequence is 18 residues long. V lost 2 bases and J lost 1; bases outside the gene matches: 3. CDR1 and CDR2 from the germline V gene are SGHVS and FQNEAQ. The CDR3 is CASSLRDRGLSGANVLTF. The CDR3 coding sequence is TGTGCCAGCAGCTTAAGGGACAGGGGGCTATCTGGGGCCAACGTCCTGACTTTC.

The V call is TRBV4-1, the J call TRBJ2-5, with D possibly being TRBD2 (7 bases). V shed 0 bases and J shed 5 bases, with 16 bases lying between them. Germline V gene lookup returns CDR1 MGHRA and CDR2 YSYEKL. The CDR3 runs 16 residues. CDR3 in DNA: TGCGCCAGCAGCCAAGAGTCTGGGGGGGCCGGCGAGACCCAGTACTTC. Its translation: CASSQESGGAGETQYF.

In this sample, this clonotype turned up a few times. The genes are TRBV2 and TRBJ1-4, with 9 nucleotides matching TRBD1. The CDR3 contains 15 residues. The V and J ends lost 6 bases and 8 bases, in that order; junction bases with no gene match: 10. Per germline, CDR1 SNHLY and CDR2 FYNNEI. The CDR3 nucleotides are TGTGCCAGCAGCCCCGGACAGGGGAGGTGGGAAAAACTGTTTTTT. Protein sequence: CASSPGQGRWEKLFF.

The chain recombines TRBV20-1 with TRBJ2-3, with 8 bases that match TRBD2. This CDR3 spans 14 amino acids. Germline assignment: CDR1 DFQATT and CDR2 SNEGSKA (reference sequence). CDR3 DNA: TGCAGCGCACCAACTAGCGGAAACACAGATACGCAGTATTTT. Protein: CSAPTSGNTDTQYF.

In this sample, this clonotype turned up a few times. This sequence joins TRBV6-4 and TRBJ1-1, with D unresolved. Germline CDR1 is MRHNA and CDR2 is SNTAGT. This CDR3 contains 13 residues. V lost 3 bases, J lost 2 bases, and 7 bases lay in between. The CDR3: CASSEVPNTEAFF. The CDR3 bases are TGTGCCAGCAGTGAGGTGCCTAACACTGAAGCTTTCTTT.

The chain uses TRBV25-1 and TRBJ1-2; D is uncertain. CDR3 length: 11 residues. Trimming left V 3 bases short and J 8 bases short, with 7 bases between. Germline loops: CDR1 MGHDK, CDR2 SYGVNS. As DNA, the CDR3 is TGTGCCAGCAGTGACTGGGAGGGCTACACCTTC. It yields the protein CASSDWEGYTF.

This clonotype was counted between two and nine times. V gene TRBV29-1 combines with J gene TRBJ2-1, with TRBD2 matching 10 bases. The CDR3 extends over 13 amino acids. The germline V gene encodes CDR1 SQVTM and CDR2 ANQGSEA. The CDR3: CSFKREGHYEQFF. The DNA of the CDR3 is TGCAGTTTCAAGCGGGAGGGCCATTATGAGCAGTTCTTC.

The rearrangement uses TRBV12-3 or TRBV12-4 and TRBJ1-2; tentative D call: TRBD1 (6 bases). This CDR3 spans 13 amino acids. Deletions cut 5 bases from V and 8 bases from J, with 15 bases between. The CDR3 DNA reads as TGTGCCAGCAGTGTAGAGGGGACATGGGGCTACACCTTC. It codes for CASSVEGTWGYTF.

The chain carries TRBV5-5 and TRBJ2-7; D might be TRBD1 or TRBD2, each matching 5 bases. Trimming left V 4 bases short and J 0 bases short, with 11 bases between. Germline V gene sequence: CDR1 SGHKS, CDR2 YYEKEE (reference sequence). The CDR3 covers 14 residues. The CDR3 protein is CASSRPGASYEQYF. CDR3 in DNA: TGTGCCAGCAGCCGCCCCGGGGCCTCCTACGAGCAGTACTTC.

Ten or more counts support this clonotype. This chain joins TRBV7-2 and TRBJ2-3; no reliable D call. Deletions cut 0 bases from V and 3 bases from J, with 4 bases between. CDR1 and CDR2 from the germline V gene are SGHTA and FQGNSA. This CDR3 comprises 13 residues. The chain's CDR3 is CASSLARTDTQYF. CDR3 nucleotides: TGTGCCAGCAGCTTAGCGCGGACAGATACGCAGTATTTT. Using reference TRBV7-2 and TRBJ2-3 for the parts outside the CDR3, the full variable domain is GAGVSQSPSNKVTEKGKDVELRCDPISGHTALYWYRQSLGQGLEFLIYFQGNSAPDKSGLPSDRFSAERTGGSVSTLTIQRTQQEDSAVYLCASSLARTDTQYFGPGTRLTVL.

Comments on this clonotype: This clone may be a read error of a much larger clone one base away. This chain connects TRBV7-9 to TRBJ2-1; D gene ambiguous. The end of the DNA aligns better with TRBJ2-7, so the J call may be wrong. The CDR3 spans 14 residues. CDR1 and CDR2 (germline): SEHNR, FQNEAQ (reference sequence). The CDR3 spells CASSVLGSYNEQYF. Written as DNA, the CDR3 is TGTGCCAGCAGCGTCCTAGGGTCCTACAATGAGCAGTACTTC.